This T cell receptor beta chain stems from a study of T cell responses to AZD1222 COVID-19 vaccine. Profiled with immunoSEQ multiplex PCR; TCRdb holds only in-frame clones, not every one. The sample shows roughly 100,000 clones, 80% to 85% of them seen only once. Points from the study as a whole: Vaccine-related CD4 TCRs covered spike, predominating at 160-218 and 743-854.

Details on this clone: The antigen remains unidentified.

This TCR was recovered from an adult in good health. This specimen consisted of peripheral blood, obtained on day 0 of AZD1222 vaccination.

CDR3: CASSVALSGELFF. CDR3 sequence (DNA): TGTGCCAGCAGCGTAGCGCTATCCGGGGAGCTGTTTTTT. The V gene is TRBV9, the J gene TRBJ2-2; D remains unclear. V dropped 0 bases and J dropped 6 bases, with 6 bases sitting between them. This CDR3 has 13 residues. CDR1 SGDLS and CDR2 YYNGEE come from the germline V gene.